The T cell receptor (beta chain) described here comes from a study of cytomegalovirus exposure and HLA in healthy donors. Regarding the study as a whole: Analyzed later, association rates of TCRs varied across HLA loci, with DRB1 most and HLA-C fewest. Reportedly, TCR beta sequences accurately predicted HLA-A and HLA-B alleles in most subjects.

This clone occurred once. Its specificity is not known. The CDR3 covers 15 residues. The V end lost 1 base, the J end lost 0 bases, and 10 bases lay between the germline ends. Per germline, CDR1 LGHNA and CDR2 YNFKEQ. The PCR made use of 60 Vbeta and 13 Jbeta primers. Here immunoSEQ multiplex PCR was the method, and the copy in TCRdb shows in-frame clones only, minus some. The sample lists some 190,000 clones, 82% occurring once. Sequencing was done on a sample of PBMCs. The chain has TRBV4-2 and TRBJ2-7; D gene ambiguous. This sequence originates from a man in his forties in good health and CMV-seronegative. CDR3 loop: CASSQGFSSSYEQYF. Here the CDR3 DNA reads TGTGCCAGCAGCCAAGGGTTTTCCAGCTCCTACGAGCAGTACTTC.